The T cell receptor beta chain under discussion was sequenced for a study of blood T cell repertoires in COVID-19. On the study more broadly: Collection of acute and convalescent COVID-19 samples took place in the United States, Italy and Spain. From T cells, B-cell-depleted T cells, or PBMCs came the material, which was cDNA or gDNA.

Germline loops: CDR1 LGHDT, CDR2 YNNKEL (reference sequence). Trimming removed 1 base at V and 4 bases at J, with 7 bases between. The CDR3 covers 13 residues. Per the original methods: Amplifying reference gene primers gave estimates of nucleated cell counts. The protocol was immunoSEQ multiplex PCR, while the TCRdb copy is restricted to in-frame clones and leaves out a portion. That table gives V, J and clone size, and the DNA gave D and trimming. Of roughly 410,000 clones listed, approximately 88% are singletons. The receptor was derived from a man aged 40-49 years with acute or convalescent COVID-19. The sample consisted of peripheral blood. The chain joins TRBV3-1 (or the pseudogene TRBV3-2) to TRBJ1-1; D ambiguous. The CDR3 protein is CASSQGRSTEAFF. DNA of the CDR3: TGTGCCAGCAGCCAAGGACGGAGCACTGAAGCTTTCTTT.